This TCR beta chain is from a study of CD8 T cells in ankylosing spondylitis. Study-level points and caveats: In synovial fluid and blood from reactive arthritis, some motif variants were previously reported. The disease-linked clones had a CD8+ phenotype and low blood frequencies. Apparently characteristic of ankylosing spondylitis blood was a TCR beta motif (eight highly homologous variants). Disease-linked clones reportedly showed significant enrichment in matched ankylosing spondylitis synovial fluid.

Trimming took 3 bases from V and 0 from J, leaving 11 bases between them. The V gene's germline CDR1 is SGHRS and CDR2 YFSETQ. The CDR3 covers 15 residues. This clonotype was detected many times. Antigen specificity is unknown. Making the TCR beta libraries involved quantitative 5'-RACE with molecular barcodes. MiXCR, run by TCRdb on the 5' RACE reads, gives a single entry per CDR3 protein. The sample carries more than 500,000 distinct CDR3 sequences, approximately 5.3% recorded once. The source material was blood, either unsorted or a sorted T cell fraction (not recorded which). V and J are TRBV5-1 and TRBJ2-3, with D tentatively TRBD2 (6 bases). The TCR sequence derives from a male donor with ankylosing spondylitis. The CDR3 region is CASSYGTPSTDTQYF. The CDR3 nucleotides read TGCGCCAGCAGCTACGGGACTCCTAGCACAGATACGCAGTATTTT.